This T cell receptor beta chain was found in a study of regulatory T cells in long-lasting Graves disease. Findings of the study overall: Newly diagnosed Graves' patients exceeded persistent ones in TCR diversity. Gene preferences differed: TRBV28, TRBJ1-2, TRBJ2-5 in persistent cases.

CDR3 length equals 15 residues. Trimming cost V 5 bases and J 6 bases; bases outside gene matches: 7. The authors built TCR beta libraries using iRepertoire HTBI primers and Arm-PCR of CDR3 regions. TCRdb fed the multiplex PCR reads into MiXCR, producing one record per CDR3 protein. Here the sample spans 400,000 or so distinct CDR3 sequences, around 21% being singletons. Specified time point: persistent/refractory GD, antithyroid drugs over 5 years with positive TRAb. The authors made the TCR library using RNA they extracted from PBMCs. As collected, the peripheral blood samples measured nine milliliters each and went into EDTA tubes. Worth noting for this clonotype: Its antigen is not known.

The receptor comes from a female donor with Graves disease. Sequenced material: peripheral blood mononuclear cells (PBMCs), taken when the disease was refractory, from a patient treated with antithyroid drugs. The rearrangement joins TRBV12-3 or TRBV12-4 to TRBJ2-2, with TRBD2 matching over 9 bases. The CDR3, as DNA: TGTGCCAGCAGTGCCGGGACTAGCTTTCCCGGGGAGCTGTTTTTT. Residues: CASSAGTSFPGELFF.